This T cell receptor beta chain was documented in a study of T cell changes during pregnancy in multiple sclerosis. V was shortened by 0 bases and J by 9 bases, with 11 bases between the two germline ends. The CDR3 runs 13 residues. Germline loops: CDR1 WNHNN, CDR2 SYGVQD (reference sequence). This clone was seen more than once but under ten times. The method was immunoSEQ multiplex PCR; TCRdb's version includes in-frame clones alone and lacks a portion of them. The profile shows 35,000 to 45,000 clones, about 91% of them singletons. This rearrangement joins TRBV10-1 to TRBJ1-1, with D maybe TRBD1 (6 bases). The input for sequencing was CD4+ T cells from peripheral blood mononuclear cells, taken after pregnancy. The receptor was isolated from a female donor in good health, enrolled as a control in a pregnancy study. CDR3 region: CASSESVGGQAFF. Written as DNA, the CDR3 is TGCGCCAGCAGTGAGTCGGTCGGGGGGCAAGCTTTCTTT.